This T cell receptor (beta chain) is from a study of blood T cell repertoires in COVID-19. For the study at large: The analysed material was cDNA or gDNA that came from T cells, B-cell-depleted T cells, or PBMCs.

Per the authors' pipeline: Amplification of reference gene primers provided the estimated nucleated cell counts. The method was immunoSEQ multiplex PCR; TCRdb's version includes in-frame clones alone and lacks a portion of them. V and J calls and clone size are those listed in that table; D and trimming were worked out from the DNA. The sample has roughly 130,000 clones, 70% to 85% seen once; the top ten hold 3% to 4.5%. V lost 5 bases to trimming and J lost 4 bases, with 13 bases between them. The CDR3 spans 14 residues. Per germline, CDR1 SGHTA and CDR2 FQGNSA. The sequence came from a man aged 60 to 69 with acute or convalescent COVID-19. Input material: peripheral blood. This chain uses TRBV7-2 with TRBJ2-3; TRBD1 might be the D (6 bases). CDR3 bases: TGTGCCAGCAGCACGACAGGTTCCGCAGATACGCAGTATTTT. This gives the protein CASSTTGSADTQYF.